These 11 T cell receptor beta chains originate from one sample sequenced in a study of blood T cell repertoires in COVID-19. Assay: immunoSEQ multiplex PCR; the TCRdb copy retains only in-frame clones and omits some. The table shows about 200,000 clones, with 80% to 90% occurring only once. Sequencing was carried out using peripheral blood. The origin of the receptors is a man aged 45-65 years with acute or convalescent COVID-19.

The J gene is TRBJ2-5, the V gene TRBV6-5; tentative D call: TRBD1 (7 bases). This CDR3 is built from 12 residues. Germline V gives CDR1 MNHEY, CDR2 SVGAGI. Trimming left V 6 bases short and J 5 bases short, with 10 bases between. This CDR3 is CASRSGGETQYF. DNA of the CDR3: TGTGCCAGCAGATCAGGGGGGGAGACCCAGTACTTC.

This chain joins TRBV24-1 and TRBJ1-2; D remains unclear. The CDR3 contains 13 residues. The germline V gene has CDR1 KGHDR and CDR2 SFDVKD. V lost 4 bases to trimming and J lost 2 bases, with 7 bases between them. CDR3 DNA sequence: TGTGCCACCAGTGACGGGATCAACTATGGCTACACCTTC. Encoded protein: CATSDGINYGYTF.

This sequence joins TRBV2 and TRBJ1-2; 8 nucleotides agree with TRBD1. The CDR3 is 13 residues long. The ends lost 4 bases at V and 8 bases at J; junction bases unmatched: 6. In germline, CDR1 is SNHLY, CDR2 FYNNEI. CDR3: CASSVQGDFGYTF. In nucleotides, the CDR3 is TGTGCCAGCAGTGTACAGGGGGATTTCGGCTACACCTTC.

This rearrangement joins TRBV19 to TRBJ2-1, with D possibly TRBD1 on 6 matching bases. CDR3 length: 15 residues. Germline V gives CDR1 LNHDA, CDR2 SQIVND (reference sequence). V lost 3 bases to trimming and J lost 5 bases, with 14 bases between them. The CDR3 loop is CASSMLDRLHNEQFF. CDR3 DNA sequence: TGTGCCAGTAGTATGCTGGACAGACTACACAATGAGCAGTTCTTC.

V usage is TRBV5-5 and J usage is TRBJ2-5; no firm D call. V lost 0 bases and J 1 base, leaving 7 bases between the germline ends. The CDR3 spans 14 residues. Germline CDR1 reads SGHKS; CDR2 reads YYEKEE (reference sequence). The chain's CDR3 is CASSLVRAQETQYF. As DNA, the CDR3 is TGTGCCAGCAGCTTGGTTCGAGCCCAAGAGACCCAGTACTTC.

The gene calls are TRBV14 and TRBJ1-2, with D perhaps matching TRBD1 (6 bases). Trimming shortened V by 1 base and J by 2 bases, and 11 bases separated the two germline ends. CDR3 length: 15 residues. Germline assignment: CDR1 SGHDN and CDR2 FVKESK. CDR3 region: CASSQVDGQNYGYTF. DNA of the CDR3: TGTGCCAGCAGCCAAGTAGATGGACAGAACTATGGCTACACCTTC. The full variable domain, rest sourced from reference TRBV14 and TRBJ1-2, is EAGVTQFPSHSVIEKGQTVTLRCDPISGHDNLYWYRRVMGKEIKFLLHFVKESKQDESGMPNNRFLAERTGGTYSTLKVQPAELEDSGVYFCASSQVDGQNYGYTFGSGTRLTVV.

J is TRBJ1-2 and V is TRBV7-3; D might be TRBD1 (6 bases). The V gene lost 2 bases and the J gene lost 0 bases, with 10 bases spanning the gap. Germline V gene sequence: CDR1 SGHTA, CDR2 FQGTGA. The CDR3 is 15 amino acids. CDR3 in amino acids: CASSLQGGTNYGYTF. The CDR3 DNA sequence: TGTGCCAGCAGCTTACAAGGGGGAACTAACTATGGCTACACCTTC.

The V call is TRBV7-9, the J call TRBJ1-2; 9 nucleotides match TRBD1. The ends lost 5 bases at V and 4 bases at J; junction bases unmatched: 8. Germline CDR1 reads SEHNR; CDR2 reads FQNEAQ (reference sequence). The CDR3 is 15 amino acids. The CDR3 nucleotides are TGTGCCAGCAGCCTACCCGGGACAGGGTTCTATGGCTACACCTTC. Protein sequence: CASSLPGTGFYGYTF.

This chain uses TRBV27 with TRBJ2-1, with 8 positions matching TRBD2. The J segment lost 6 bases and the V segment lost 6 bases, leaving 10 bases of the junction unmatched. The CDR3 runs to 15 residues. Germline V gene sequence: CDR1 MNHEY, CDR2 SMNVEV (reference sequence). The DNA of the CDR3 is TGTGCCAGCAGCTTAAGTATGACTAGCGTCAATGAGCAGTTCTTC. Its translation is CASSLSMTSVNEQFF.

This chain joins TRBV2 and TRBJ2-5; 11 nucleotides match TRBD2. The V gene's germline CDR1 is SNHLY and CDR2 FYNNEI. The V gene end was trimmed by 4 bases and the J gene end by 5 bases; junction bases not matched to a gene: 6. The CDR3 is 15 residues long. CDR3 in DNA: TGTGCCAGCAGTGCCCTAGCGGGGGGCAGGGAGACCCAGTACTTC. This encodes CASSALAGGRETQYF.

This clone was detected only a few times. The rearrangement uses TRBV30 and TRBJ1-5, with 7 bases that match TRBD1. Germline V gene data show CDR1 as GTSNPN and CDR2 as SVGIG (reference sequence). The J segment lost 4 bases and the V segment lost 1 base, leaving 4 bases of the junction unmatched. The CDR3 runs to 14 residues. The CDR3 spells CAWSDLQGNQPQHF. The DNA for the CDR3 is TGTGCCTGGAGTGACTTACAGGGGAATCAGCCCCAGCATTTT. Drawing the rest from reference TRBV30 and TRBJ1-5, the complete variable domain is SQTIHQWPATLVQPVGSPLSLECTVEGTSNPNLYWYRQAAGRGLQLLFYSVGIGQISSEVPQNLSASRPQDRQFILSSKKLLLSDSGFYLCAWSDLQGNQPQHFGDGTRLSIL.